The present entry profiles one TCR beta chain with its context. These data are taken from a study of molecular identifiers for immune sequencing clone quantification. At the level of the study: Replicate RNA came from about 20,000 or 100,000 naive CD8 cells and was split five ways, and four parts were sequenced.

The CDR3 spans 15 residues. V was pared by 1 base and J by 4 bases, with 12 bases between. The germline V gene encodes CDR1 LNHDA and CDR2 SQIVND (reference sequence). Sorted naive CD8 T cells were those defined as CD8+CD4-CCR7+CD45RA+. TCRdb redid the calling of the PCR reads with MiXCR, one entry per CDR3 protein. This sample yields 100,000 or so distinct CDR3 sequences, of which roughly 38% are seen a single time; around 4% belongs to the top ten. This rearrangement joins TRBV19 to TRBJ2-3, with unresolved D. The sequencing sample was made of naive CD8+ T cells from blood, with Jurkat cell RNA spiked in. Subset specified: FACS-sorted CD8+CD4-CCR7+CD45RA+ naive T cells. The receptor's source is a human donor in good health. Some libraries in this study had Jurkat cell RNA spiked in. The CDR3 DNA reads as TGTGCCAGTAGTATAGTACCGGGCCCCCCAGATACGCAGTATTTT. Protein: CASSIVPGPPDTQYF.